This TCR beta chain was retrieved from a study of blood T cell repertoires in COVID-19. Study at large: Whether acute or convalescent, the COVID-19 samples came from the United States, Italy and Spain. In each case, the material was cDNA or gDNA derived from T cells, B-cell-depleted T cells, or PBMCs.

The CDR3 length is 14 residues. Germline trimming cut 1 base from V and 7 bases from J; bases unmatched to any gene: 3. Germline V gives CDR1 SEHNR, CDR2 FQNEAQ (reference sequence). Per the original data handling: Amplified reference gene primers provided the basis for estimating nucleated cell counts. Sequencing used immunoSEQ multiplex PCR; TCRdb keeps in-frame clones, though not all of them. V and J calls and clone size follow that table, whereas D and trimming were derived from the DNA. The profile shows 95,000 to 110,000 clones, approximately 80% of them singletons. The source material was peripheral blood. The receptor was derived from a woman over 75 with active or convalescent COVID-19. The chain recombines TRBV7-9 with TRBJ1-4; 7 bases map to TRBD1. CDR3 in amino acids: CASSLVQGSEKLFF. The CDR3 coding sequence is TGTGCCAGCAGCTTAGTACAGGGGAGTGAAAAACTGTTTTTT.